These 9 T cell receptor beta chains share one sample of origin, sequenced in a study of radiotherapy plus CTLA-4 blockade in lung cancer. The repertoire was sequenced with immunoSEQ multiplex PCR; TCRdb's copy has only in-frame clones and lacks some. The sample includes some 90,000 clones, about four fifths of them seen just once. The material was peripheral blood, obtained from a patient treated with radiotherapy plus ipilimumab. Source of these receptors: a human donor with non-small cell lung cancer who had stable disease on radiotherapy plus ipilimumab.

The J gene is TRBJ1-1, the V gene TRBV7-3; 8 bases agree with TRBD1. V gave up 5 bases and J gave up 6 bases; unmatched junction bases: 14. In germline, CDR1 is SGHTA, CDR2 FQGTGA. The CDR3 length is 16 residues. CDR3 sequence reads: CASSLVRAGGKAEAFF. The DNA of the CDR3 is TGTGCCAGCAGCCTAGTCCGGGCAGGGGGCAAGGCTGAAGCTTTCTTT.

This clone has only one observation. The chain joins TRBV6-5 to TRBJ1-2; D gene unclear. Trimming took off 5 bases at V and 8 bases at J, with 18 bases between the two ends. Germline CDR1 reads MNHEY; CDR2 reads SVGAGI. The CDR3 has 14 amino acids. CDR3 sequence reads: CASSEPRATWGYTF. As DNA, the CDR3 is TGTGCCAGCAGTGAACCTCGGGCTACGTGGGGCTACACCTTC.

This clone showed up just a few times. The chain combines TRBV7-7 with TRBJ2-7, with 11 bases lining up with TRBD1. V shed 5 bases and J 1 base; nucleotides not matched to a gene: 4. The CDR3 contains 15 residues. Per the germline V gene, CDR1 is SSHAT and CDR2 is FNYEAQ (reference sequence). The CDR3 DNA follows: TGTGCCAGCAGCCCCGGGACAGGGGGATCCTACGAGCAGTACTTC. Translated: CASSPGTGGSYEQYF.

The chain combines TRBV10-1 with TRBJ2-4; 13 positions match TRBD2. Trimming cost V 3 bases and J 3 bases; bases outside gene matches: 11. The germline V gene has CDR1 WNHNN and CDR2 SYGVQD (reference sequence). The CDR3 contains 19 residues. DNA for the CDR3: TGCGCCAGCAGTGACCGACTAGCGGGAGGAGGTTCAGGCAAAAACATTCAGTACTTC. The encoded protein is CASSDRLAGGGSGKNIQYF.

This clone was picked up a small number of times. The rearrangement joins TRBV7-8 to TRBJ2-1, with D perhaps being TRBD1 or TRBD2 (5 bases each). Trimming shortened V by 4 bases and J by 6 bases, and 16 bases separated the two germline ends. CDR3 length: 15 residues. Germline V CDR1 and CDR2: SGHVS, FQNEAQ. CDR3 nucleotides: TGTGCCAGCAGCTCGGGGCCGACTAACCCCAATGAGCAGTTCTTC. Protein sequence: CASSSGPTNPNEQFF.

V and J are TRBV19 and TRBJ1-5; D gene unclear. CDR1 is LNHDA and CDR2 is SQIVND in the germline V gene (reference sequence). This CDR3 has 13 amino acids. Trimming cost V 6 bases and J 5 bases, with 11 bases left between them. CDR3 coding DNA: TGTGCCAGTAGCCAAATGATCGATCAGCCCCAGCATTTT. Protein: CASSQMIDQPQHF. Based on the CDR3 plus reference TRBV19 and TRBJ1-5, the full variable domain is DGGITQSPKYLFRKEGQNVTLSCEQNLNHDAMYWYRQDPGQGLRLIYYSQIVNDFQKGDIAEGYSVSREKKESFPLTVTSAQKNPTAFYLCASSQMIDQPQHFGDGTRLSIL.

This chain links TRBV10-1 with TRBJ2-7; D gene unclear. This CDR3 is 12 amino acids long. The V gene lost 1 base and the J gene lost 1 base, with 2 bases spanning the gap. Per germline, CDR1 WNHNN and CDR2 SYGVQD (reference sequence). CDR3 sequence (DNA): TGCGCCAGCAGTGAGTGGTCCTACGAGCAGTACTTC. As protein: CASSEWSYEQYF.

This chain links TRBV11-2 with TRBJ1-3; no reliable D call. Trimming shortened V by 2 bases and J by 0 bases, and 17 bases separated the two germline ends. CDR1 is SGHAT, CDR2 FQNNGV, per germline. The CDR3 consists of 18 residues. The CDR3 region is CASSLRKTGSLSGNTIYF. The CDR3 region has the DNA TGTGCCAGCAGCTTAAGAAAAACCGGGAGTCTCTCTGGAAACACCATATATTTT.

This clone was counted only a few times. The chain employs TRBV11-1 and TRBJ2-1, with 13 bases fitting TRBD2. The germline V gene has CDR1 SGHAT and CDR2 FQDESV (reference sequence). This CDR3 is 15 amino acids long. V lost 6 bases, J lost 8 bases, and 7 bases stayed unmatched. CDR3 protein: CASRFTSGGAYEQFF. In DNA, the CDR3 is TGTGCCAGCAGGTTTACTAGCGGGGGGGCTTATGAGCAGTTCTTC.